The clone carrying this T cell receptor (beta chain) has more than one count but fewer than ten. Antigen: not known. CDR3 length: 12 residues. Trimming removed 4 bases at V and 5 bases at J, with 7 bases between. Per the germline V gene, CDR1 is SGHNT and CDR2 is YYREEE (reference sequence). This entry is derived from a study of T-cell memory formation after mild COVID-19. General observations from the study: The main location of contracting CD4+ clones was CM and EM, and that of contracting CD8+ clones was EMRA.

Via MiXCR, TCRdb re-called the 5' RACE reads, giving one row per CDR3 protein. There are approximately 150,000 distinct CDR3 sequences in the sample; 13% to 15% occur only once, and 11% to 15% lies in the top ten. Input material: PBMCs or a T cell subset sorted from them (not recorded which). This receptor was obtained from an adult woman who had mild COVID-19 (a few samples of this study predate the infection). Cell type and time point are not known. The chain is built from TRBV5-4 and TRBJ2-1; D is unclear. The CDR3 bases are TGTGCCAGCAGCCATCAGCACAATGAGCAGTTCTTC. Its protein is CASSHQHNEQFF.